The rows below give T cell receptor beta chains drawn from one sample of a study of T-cell reconstitution after alpha-beta-depleted transplantation in children. From the PCR reads, TCRdb called clonotypes with MiXCR, one entry per CDR3 protein. This sample carries about 400,000 distinct CDR3 sequences, roughly 20% of them seen once, and the ten largest clones take around 4%. The sequencing used PBMCs from the stem cell graft donor, collected from the stem cell graft. Receptor source: a human donor who donated a stem cell graft to a child with acute myeloid leukemia. Both conserved end residues are part of each CDR3. Each record gives: D gene, V gene, clone size, J gene, CDR3 protein. D genes are given only for firm matches. Only some rows state a clone size, as once, few, many or a class for expanded clones.

-,TRBV12-3/TRBV12-4,-,TRBJ2-3,CASSWGLAVVRDTQYF
-,TRBV29-1,many,TRBJ2-6,CSVLNTRSGANVLTF
TRBD2,TRBV6-2/TRBV6-3,few,TRBJ2-7,CASSSLTSGIHEQYF
-,TRBV25-1,-,TRBJ2-2,CASSEFRGLRGTGELFF
TRBD2,TRBV3-1,-,TRBJ2-7,CASSRALAGAEEQYF
TRBD2,TRBV11-2,-,TRBJ2-1,CASSLVRVGREMHNEQFF
-,TRBV12-3/TRBV12-4,-,TRBJ2-5,CASSRFRQGDKETQYF
TRBD2,TRBV28,-,TRBJ2-1,CASSLESSGGFNEQFF
-,TRBV12-3/TRBV12-4,few,TRBJ1-6,CASSLRGLNSPLHF
TRBD2,TRBV11-2,few,TRBJ2-3,CASSSPGRLADDTDTQYF
-,TRBV7-2,-,TRBJ2-5,CASSSNLRGMGETQYF
-,TRBV10-2,few,TRBJ2-5,CASSDFWELQETQYF
TRBD1,TRBV5-1,-,TRBJ1-4,CASSLEVGQGVRGKLFF
-,TRBV12-3/TRBV12-4,few,TRBJ2-7,CASSRGLRGPVYEQYF
-,TRBV29-1,few,TRBJ1-1,CSVAEAEAFF
-,TRBV25-1,many,TRBJ2-2,CASSDLIRGTGELFF
-,TRBV2,-,TRBJ1-1,CASNLDSYTEAFF
-,TRBV7-8,-,TRBJ2-2,CASSTRTGTNTGELFF
-,TRBV20-1,few,TRBJ2-7,CSARGAGSYEQYF
TRBD2,TRBV29-1,few,TRBJ2-2,CSARGPASGKTGELFF
TRBD2,TRBV24-1,-,TRBJ2-2,CATSGGSGKMDTGELFF
-,TRBV2,-,TRBJ1-2,CASSEAGEGGYGYTF
TRBD2,TRBV29-1,many,TRBJ2-1,CSVGTSGRNEQFF
-,TRBV29-1,-,TRBJ2-1,CSVEPRDIEQFF
-,TRBV7-3,-,TRBJ2-3,CASSPGLERTDTQYF
TRBD2,TRBV12-3/TRBV12-4,many,TRBJ2-5,CASSLTGTSGGETQYF
-,TRBV12-3/TRBV12-4,few,TRBJ2-7,CASSFRVGIGSYEQYF
TRBD1,TRBV29-1,many,TRBJ2-7,CSAKDRGGYEQYF
TRBD2,TRBV11-2,-,TRBJ2-5,CASSTGTSGRLQETQYF
TRBD2,TRBV30,few,TRBJ2-3,CAWRRTSGRGDTQYF
-,TRBV5-1,many,TRBJ1-5,CASSSGTENQPQHF
-,TRBV11-3,-,TRBJ2-7,CASSSSRWGVSYEQYF
-,TRBV11-3,-,TRBJ2-1,CASSTKGEQFF
-,TRBV12-3/TRBV12-4,many,TRBJ2-3,CASSSGGHPDTQYF
TRBD2,TRBV12-3/TRBV12-4,few,TRBJ2-1,CASSWMTSGAGELFEQFF
-,TRBV4-1,few,TRBJ2-2,CASSQRSTGELFF
TRBD2,TRBV4-3,few,TRBJ2-7,CASSQGVAGSYEQYF
-,TRBV5-6,many,TRBJ2-1,CASSFFPNEQFF
TRBD2,TRBV5-4,few,TRBJ2-3,CASSSPILAGTDTQYF
-,TRBV11-2,few,TRBJ2-2,CASSLNRVATGELFF
TRBD1,TRBV5-1,-,TRBJ1-1,CASSLVKGTGSPDAFF
-,TRBV12-3/TRBV12-4,few,TRBJ2-2,CASSFSLGSGTGELFF
TRBD1,TRBV11-2,few,TRBJ2-2,CASSLGPKRKTGANTGELFF
-,TRBV28,few,TRBJ2-3,CASSGGHQDTQYF
-,TRBV12-3/TRBV12-4,-,TRBJ2-1,CASSHAGSDEQFF
-,TRBV29-1,-,TRBJ2-4,CSARPGDFGIQYF
TRBD2,TRBV20-1,many,TRBJ2-5,CSAREGRVISGRAFETQYF
-,TRBV6-5,many,TRBJ2-7,CASQTSKGYEQYF
TRBD1,TRBV30,-,TRBJ2-5,CAWTGGPETQYF
TRBD2,TRBV20-1,few,TRBJ2-1,CSARGFALAGGQEQFF
TRBD1,TRBV29-1,many,TRBJ2-7,CSVVERQGSPPQYF